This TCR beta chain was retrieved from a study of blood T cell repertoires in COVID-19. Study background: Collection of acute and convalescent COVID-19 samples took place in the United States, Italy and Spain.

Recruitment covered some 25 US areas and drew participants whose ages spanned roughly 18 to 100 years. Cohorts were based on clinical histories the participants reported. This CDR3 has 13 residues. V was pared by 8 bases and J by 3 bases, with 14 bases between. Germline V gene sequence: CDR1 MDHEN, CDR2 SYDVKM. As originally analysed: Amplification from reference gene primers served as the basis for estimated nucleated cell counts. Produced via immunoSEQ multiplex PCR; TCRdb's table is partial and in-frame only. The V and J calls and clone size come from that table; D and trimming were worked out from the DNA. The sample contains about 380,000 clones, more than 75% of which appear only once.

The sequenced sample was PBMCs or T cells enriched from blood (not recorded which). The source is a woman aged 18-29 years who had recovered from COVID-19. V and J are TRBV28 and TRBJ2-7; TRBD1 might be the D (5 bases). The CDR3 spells CASGAGMSYEQYF. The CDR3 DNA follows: TGTGCCAGCGGGGCAGGGATGAGCTACGAGCAGTACTTC.